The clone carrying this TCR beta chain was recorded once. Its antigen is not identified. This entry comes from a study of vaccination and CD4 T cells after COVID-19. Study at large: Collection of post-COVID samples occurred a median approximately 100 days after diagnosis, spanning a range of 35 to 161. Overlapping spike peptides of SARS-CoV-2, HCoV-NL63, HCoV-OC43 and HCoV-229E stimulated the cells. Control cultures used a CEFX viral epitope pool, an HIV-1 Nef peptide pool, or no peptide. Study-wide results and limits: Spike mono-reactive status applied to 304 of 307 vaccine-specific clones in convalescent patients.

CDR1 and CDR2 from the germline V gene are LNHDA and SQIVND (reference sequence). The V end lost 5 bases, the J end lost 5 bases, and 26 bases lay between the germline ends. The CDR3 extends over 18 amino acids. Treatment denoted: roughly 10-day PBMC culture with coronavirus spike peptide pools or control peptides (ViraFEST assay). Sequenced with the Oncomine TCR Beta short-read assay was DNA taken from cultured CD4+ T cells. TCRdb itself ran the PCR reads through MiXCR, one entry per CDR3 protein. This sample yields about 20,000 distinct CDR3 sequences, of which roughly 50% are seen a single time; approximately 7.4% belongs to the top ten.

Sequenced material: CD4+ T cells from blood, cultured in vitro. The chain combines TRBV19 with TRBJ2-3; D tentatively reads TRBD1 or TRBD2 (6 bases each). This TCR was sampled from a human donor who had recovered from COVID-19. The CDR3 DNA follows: TGTGCCAGTAGTCCTATCCCGAGGGGGGCGTATATAGTAGATACGCAGTATTTT. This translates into CASSPIPRGAYIVDTQYF. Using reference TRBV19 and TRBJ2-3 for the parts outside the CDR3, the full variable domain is DGGITQSPKYLFRKEGQNVTLSCEQNLNHDAMYWYRQDPGQGLRLIYYSQIVNDFQKGDIAEGYSVSREKKESFPLTVTSAQKNPTAFYLCASSPIPRGAYIVDTQYFGPGTRLTVL.